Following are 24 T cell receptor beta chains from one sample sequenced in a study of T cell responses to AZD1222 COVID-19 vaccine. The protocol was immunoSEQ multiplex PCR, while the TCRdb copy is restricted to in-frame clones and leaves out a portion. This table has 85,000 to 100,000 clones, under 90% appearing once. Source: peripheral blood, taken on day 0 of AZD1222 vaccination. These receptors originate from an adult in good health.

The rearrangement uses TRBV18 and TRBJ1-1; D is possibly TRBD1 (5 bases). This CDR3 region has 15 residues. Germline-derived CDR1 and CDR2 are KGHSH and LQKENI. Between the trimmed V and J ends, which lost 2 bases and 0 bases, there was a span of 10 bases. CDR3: CASSPTATVNTEAFF. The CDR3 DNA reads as TGTGCCAGCTCACCAACGGCGACAGTGAACACTGAAGCTTTCTTT.

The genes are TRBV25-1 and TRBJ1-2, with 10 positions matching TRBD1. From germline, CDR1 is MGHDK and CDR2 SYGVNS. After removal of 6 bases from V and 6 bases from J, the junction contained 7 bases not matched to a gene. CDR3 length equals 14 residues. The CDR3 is CASRAGQGEDGYTF. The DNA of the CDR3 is TGTGCCAGCAGGGCTGGACAGGGGGAGGATGGCTACACCTTC.

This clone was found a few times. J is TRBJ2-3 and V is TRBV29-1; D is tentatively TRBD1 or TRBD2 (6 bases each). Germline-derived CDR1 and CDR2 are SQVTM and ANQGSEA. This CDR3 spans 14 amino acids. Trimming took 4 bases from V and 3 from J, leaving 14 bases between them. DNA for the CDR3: TGCAGCGTTGCTCGAGGGGGGCCGACAGATACGCAGTATTTT. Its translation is CSVARGGPTDTQYF.

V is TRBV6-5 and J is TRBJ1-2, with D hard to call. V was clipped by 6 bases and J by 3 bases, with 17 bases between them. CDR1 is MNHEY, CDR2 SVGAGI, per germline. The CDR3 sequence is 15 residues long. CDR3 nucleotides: TGTGCCAGCAGCCCCGGACGGCAACTCTACTATGGCTACACCTTC. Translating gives CASSPGRQLYYGYTF.

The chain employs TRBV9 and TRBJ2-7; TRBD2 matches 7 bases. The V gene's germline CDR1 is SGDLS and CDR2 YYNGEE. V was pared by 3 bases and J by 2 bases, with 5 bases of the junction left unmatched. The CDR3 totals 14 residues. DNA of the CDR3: TGTGCCAGCAGCGCGGAAGCGGGACCCTACGAGCAGTACTTC. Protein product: CASSAEAGPYEQYF.

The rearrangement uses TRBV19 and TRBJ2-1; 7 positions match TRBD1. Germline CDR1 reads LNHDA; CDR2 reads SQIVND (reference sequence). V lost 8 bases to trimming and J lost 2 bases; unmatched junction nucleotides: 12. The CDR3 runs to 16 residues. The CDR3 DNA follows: TGTGCCAGTTCCATCAGACAGGGCCGGACCTACAATGAGCAGTTCTTC. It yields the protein CASSIRQGRTYNEQFF. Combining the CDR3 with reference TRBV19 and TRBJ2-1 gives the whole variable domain DGGITQSPKYLFRKEGQNVTLSCEQNLNHDAMYWYRQDPGQGLRLIYYSQIVNDFQKGDIAEGYSVSREKKESFPLTVTSAQKNPTAFYLCASSIRQGRTYNEQFFGPGTRLTVL.

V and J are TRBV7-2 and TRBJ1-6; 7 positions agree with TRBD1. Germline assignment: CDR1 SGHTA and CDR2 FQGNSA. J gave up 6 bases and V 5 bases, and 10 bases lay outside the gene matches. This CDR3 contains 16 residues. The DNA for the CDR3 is TGTGCCAGCAGCAGAGGATTACGACAGGGTAATTCACCCCTCCACTTT. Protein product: CASSRGLRQGNSPLHF.

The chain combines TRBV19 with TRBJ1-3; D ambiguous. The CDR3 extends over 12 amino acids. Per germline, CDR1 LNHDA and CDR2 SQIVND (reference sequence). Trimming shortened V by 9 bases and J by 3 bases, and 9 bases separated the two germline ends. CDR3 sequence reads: CASLSDGNTIYF. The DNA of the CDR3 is TGTGCCAGCCTTTCGGATGGAAACACCATATATTTT.

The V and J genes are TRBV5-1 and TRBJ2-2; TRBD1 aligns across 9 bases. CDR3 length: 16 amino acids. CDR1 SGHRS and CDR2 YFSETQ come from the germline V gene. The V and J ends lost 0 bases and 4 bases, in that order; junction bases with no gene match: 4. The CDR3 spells CASSLAGGQGTGELFF. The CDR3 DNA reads TGCGCCAGCAGCTTGGCCGGGGGACAGGGCACCGGGGAGCTGTTTTTT.

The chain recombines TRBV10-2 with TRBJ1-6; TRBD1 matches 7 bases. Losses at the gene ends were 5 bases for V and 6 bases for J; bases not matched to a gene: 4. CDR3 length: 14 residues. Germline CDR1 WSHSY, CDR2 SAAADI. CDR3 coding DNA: TGCGCCAGCAGTTTCAGGGACAGTAATTCACCCCTCCACTTT. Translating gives CASSFRDSNSPLHF.

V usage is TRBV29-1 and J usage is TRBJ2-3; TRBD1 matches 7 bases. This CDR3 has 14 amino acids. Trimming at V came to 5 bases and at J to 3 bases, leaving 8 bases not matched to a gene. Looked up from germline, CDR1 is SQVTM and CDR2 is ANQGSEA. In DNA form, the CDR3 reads TGCAGCGTTCTCGACAGGGTTGGAACAGATACGCAGTATTTT. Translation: CSVLDRVGTDTQYF.

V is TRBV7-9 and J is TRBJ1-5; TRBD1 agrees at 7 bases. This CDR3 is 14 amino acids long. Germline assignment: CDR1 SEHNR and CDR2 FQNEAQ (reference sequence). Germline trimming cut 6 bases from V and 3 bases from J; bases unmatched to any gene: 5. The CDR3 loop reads CASSLDRVNQPQHF. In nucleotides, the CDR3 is TGTGCCAGCAGTCTCGACAGGGTCAATCAGCCCCAGCATTTT. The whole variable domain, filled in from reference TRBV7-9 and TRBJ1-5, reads DTGVSQNPRHKITKRGQNVTFRCDPISEHNRLYWYRQTLGQGPEFLTYFQNEAQLEKSRLLSDRFSAERPKGSFSTLEIQRTEQGDSAMYLCASSLDRVNQPQHFGDGTRLSIL.

DNA of the CDR3: TGTGCCAGCAGTTTCGGGACTAGCGGGGAATCAGATACGCAGTATTTT. This encodes CASSFGTSGESDTQYF. The rearrangement uses TRBV6-5 and TRBJ2-3; TRBD2 matches 13 bases. CDR3 length: 16 amino acids. Germline lookup yields CDR1 MNHEY and CDR2 SVGAGI. The junction had 5 bases not matched to a gene; V was cut back by 4 bases and J by 4 bases.

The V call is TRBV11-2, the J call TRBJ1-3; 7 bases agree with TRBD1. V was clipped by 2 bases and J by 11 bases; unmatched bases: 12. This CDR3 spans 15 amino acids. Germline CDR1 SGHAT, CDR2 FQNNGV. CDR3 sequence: CASSLRQGNFFPIYF. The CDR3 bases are TGTGCCAGCAGCTTAAGACAGGGAAACTTCTTCCCCATATATTTT.

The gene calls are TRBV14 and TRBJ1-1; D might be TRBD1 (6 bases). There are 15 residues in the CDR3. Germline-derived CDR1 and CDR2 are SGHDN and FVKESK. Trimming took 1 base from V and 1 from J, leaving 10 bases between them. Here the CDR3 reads CASSQGQAGNTEAFF. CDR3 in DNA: TGTGCCAGCAGCCAAGGACAGGCGGGGAACACTGAAGCTTTCTTT.

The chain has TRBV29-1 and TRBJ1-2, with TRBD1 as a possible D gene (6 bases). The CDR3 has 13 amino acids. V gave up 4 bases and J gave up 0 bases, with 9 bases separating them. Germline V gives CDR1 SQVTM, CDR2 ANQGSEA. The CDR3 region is CSVAQGPNYGYTF. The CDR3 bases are TGCAGCGTTGCACAGGGCCCTAACTATGGCTACACCTTC.

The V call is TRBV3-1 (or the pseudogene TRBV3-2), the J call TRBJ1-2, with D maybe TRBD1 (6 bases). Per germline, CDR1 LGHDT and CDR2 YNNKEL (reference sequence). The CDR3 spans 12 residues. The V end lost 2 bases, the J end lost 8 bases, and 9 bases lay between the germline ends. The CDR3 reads CASSQSGAGYTF. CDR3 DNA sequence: TGTGCCAGCAGCCAATCGGGGGCGGGCTACACCTTC.

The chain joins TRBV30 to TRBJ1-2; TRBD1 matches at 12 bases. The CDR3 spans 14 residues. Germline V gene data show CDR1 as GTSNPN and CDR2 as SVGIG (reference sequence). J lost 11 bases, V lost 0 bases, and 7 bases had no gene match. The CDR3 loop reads CAWSVLSGQGAYTF. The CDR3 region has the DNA TGTGCCTGGAGTGTACTATCGGGACAGGGGGCATACACCTTC.

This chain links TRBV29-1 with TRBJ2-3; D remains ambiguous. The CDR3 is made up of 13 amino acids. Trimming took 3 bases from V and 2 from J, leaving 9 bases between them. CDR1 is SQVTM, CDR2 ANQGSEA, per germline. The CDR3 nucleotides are TGCAGCGTTGAGCCCAGCTCCACAGATACGCAGTATTTT. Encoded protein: CSVEPSSTDTQYF.

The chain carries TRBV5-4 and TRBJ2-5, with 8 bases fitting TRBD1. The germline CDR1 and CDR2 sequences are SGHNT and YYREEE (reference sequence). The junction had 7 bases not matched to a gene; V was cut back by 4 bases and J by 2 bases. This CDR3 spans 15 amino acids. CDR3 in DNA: TGTGCCAGCAGCCCCGCCGGGGACAGGCAAGAGACCCAGTACTTC. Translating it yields CASSPAGDRQETQYF.

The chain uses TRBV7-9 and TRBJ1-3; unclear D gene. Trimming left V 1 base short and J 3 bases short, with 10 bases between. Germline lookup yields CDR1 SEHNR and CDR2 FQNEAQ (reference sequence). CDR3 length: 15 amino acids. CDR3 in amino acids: CASSLEGQIGNTIYF. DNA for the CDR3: TGTGCCAGCAGCTTAGAGGGTCAGATTGGAAACACCATATATTTT.

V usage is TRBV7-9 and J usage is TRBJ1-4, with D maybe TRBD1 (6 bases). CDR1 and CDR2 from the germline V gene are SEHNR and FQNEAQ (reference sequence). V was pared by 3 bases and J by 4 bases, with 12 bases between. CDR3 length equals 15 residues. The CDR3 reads CASSFGGQYNEKLFF. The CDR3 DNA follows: TGTGCCAGCAGCTTTGGGGGGCAGTATAATGAAAAACTGTTTTTT.

CDR3 sequence: CASSLVGGHVYEQFF. CDR3 coding DNA: TGTGCCAGCAGCTTGGTGGGGGGCCATGTCTATGAGCAGTTCTTC. The chain employs TRBV7-9 and TRBJ2-1; D tentatively reads TRBD1 or TRBD2 (6 bases each). Trimming cost V 3 bases and J 8 bases, with 17 bases left between them. The germline gives CDR1 SEHNR, CDR2 FQNEAQ (reference sequence). The CDR3 spans 15 residues.

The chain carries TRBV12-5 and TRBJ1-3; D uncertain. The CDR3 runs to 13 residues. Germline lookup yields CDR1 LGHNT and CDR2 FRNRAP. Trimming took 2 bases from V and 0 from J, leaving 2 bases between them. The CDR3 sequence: CASGLTSGNTIYF. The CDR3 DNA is TGTGCTAGTGGTTTGACCTCTGGAAACACCATATATTTT.